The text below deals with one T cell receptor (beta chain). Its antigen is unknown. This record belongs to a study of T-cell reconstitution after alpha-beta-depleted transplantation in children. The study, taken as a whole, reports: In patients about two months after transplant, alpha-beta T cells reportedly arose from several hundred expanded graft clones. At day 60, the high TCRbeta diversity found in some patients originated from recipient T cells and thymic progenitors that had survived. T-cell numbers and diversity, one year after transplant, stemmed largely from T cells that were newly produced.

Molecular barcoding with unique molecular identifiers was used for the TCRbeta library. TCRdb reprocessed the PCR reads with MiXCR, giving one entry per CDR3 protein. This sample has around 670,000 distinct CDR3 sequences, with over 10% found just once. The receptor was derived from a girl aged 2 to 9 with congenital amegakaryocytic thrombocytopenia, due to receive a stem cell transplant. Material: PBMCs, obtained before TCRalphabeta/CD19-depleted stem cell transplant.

CDR3 bases: TGCAGTGCCACGGTAGGGCCTCTCAGAGAAGCTGAGCAGTTCTTC. This translates into CSATVGPLREAEQFF. This chain joins TRBV20-1 and TRBJ2-1; D gene ambiguous. Germline lookup yields CDR1 DFQATT and CDR2 SNEGSKA (reference sequence). The CDR3 length is 15 residues. V dropped 6 bases and J dropped 9 bases, with 24 bases sitting between them.